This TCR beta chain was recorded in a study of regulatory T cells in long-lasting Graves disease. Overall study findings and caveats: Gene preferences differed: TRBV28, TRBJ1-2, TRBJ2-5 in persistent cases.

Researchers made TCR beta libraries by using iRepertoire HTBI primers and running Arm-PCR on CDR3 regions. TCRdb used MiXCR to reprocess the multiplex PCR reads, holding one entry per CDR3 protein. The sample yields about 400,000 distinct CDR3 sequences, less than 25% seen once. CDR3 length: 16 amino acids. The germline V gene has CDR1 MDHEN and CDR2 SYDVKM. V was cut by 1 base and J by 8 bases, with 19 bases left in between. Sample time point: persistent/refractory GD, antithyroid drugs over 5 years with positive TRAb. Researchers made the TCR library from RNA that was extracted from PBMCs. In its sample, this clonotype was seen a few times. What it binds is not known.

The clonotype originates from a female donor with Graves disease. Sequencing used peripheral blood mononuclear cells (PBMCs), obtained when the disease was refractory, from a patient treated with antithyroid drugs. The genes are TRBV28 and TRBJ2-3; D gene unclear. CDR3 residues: CASSLFRQPFPGTQYF. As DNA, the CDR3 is TGTGCCAGCAGTTTATTTCGGCAGCCTTTTCCGGGTACGCAGTATTTT. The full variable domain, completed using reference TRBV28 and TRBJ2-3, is DVKVTQSSRYLVKRTGEKVFLECVQDMDHENMFWYRQDPGLGLRLIYFSYDVKMKEKGDIPEGYSVSREKKERFSLILESASTNQTSMYLCASSLFRQPFPGTQYFGPGTRLTVL.